This entry lists 23 T cell receptor beta chains sequenced from one sample in a study of cytomegalovirus exposure and HLA in healthy donors. Vbeta (60) and Jbeta (13) primers were used in the PCR. TCRdb's table, derived via immunoSEQ multiplex PCR, lists solely in-frame clones and lacks some. The sample records just over 150,000 clones, approximately 72% being singletons. The sequenced sample consisted of PBMCs. These receptors all stem from a man aged 40-50 years in good health and CMV-seropositive.

V and J are TRBV4-1 and TRBJ1-1; D perhaps matches TRBD1 (5 bases). The germline V and J ends were trimmed by 0 bases and 7 bases, with 9 bases remaining between them. Germline CDR1 MGHRA, CDR2 YSYEKL. CDR3 length: 13 amino acids. The CDR3: CASSQEPGVEAFF. For the CDR3, the DNA is TGCGCCAGCAGCCAAGAGCCGGGGGTTGAAGCTTTCTTT.

The chain has TRBV30 and TRBJ1-5; a weak D match, TRBD1 (5 bases). Germline lookup yields CDR1 GTSNPN and CDR2 SVGIG (reference sequence). This CDR3 has 14 residues. The V end was cut by 1 base, the J end by 8 bases, with 15 bases between. The CDR3 coding sequence is TGTGCCTGGAGTGAGGGACGGGGGAGTGAGCCCCAGCATTTT. Translation: CAWSEGRGSEPQHF.

The rearrangement uses TRBV7-2 and TRBJ2-7, with a possible D match to TRBD1 (6 bases). The CDR3 has 13 residues. Between the trimmed V and J ends, which lost 5 bases and 6 bases, there was a span of 14 bases. Germline CDR1 SGHTA, CDR2 FQGNSA. The CDR3 loop is CASSQGQLPEQYF. Written as DNA, the CDR3 is TGTGCCAGCAGCCAAGGACAGCTTCCCGAGCAGTACTTC.

The V and J genes are TRBV6-1 and TRBJ2-5, with TRBD2 as a possible D gene (6 bases). The DNA end is more similar to TRBJ2-7, so the J call may be wrong. The CDR3 length is 13 residues. Per germline, CDR1 MNHNS and CDR2 SASEGT. The CDR3 region has the DNA TGTGCCTGTCTCGGGAGCCTTGCCCACGAGCAGTACTTC. Protein: CACLGSLAHEQYF.

The chain combines TRBV6-1 with TRBJ2-3; D possibly corresponds to TRBD2 (6 bases). Germline V gives CDR1 MNHNS, CDR2 SASEGT. Between the trimmed V and J ends, which lost 7 bases and 6 bases, there was a span of 8 bases. This CDR3 comprises 11 residues. The CDR3 DNA sequence: TGTGCCAGCACGGGACTGGATACGCAGTATTTT. Translation gives CASTGLDTQYF.

This clone was picked up a small number of times. CDR3 nucleotides: TGTGCCAGCCTTGAGGGCCTCAATTCACCCCTCCACTTT. This codes for CASLEGLNSPLHF. The V and J genes are TRBV6-1 and TRBJ1-6, with no clear D. Trimming took 8 bases from V and 7 from J, leaving 12 bases between them. The CDR3 is 13 amino acids. Germline V gene data show CDR1 as MNHNS and CDR2 as SASEGT.

The chain is built from TRBV27 and TRBJ2-5; 8 bases are a match to TRBD1. Germline CDR1 reads MNHEY; CDR2 reads SMNVEV (reference sequence). V trimming: 5 bases; J trimming: 3 bases; junction bases outside the gene matches: 14. The CDR3 runs to 17 residues. CDR3 loop: CASSPPLGRTGKETQYF. CDR3 sequence (DNA): TGTGCCAGCAGTCCGCCTTTAGGAAGGACAGGGAAAGAGACCCAGTACTTC.

This chain links TRBV7-6 with TRBJ1-4; TRBD1 matches at 7 bases. Germline lookup yields CDR1 SGHVS and CDR2 FNYEAQ. Trimming took 5 bases from V and 3 from J; bases not matched to a gene: 9. The CDR3 has 16 amino acids. CDR3: CASSPSLTGSNEKLFF. DNA of the CDR3: TGTGCCAGCAGCCCCTCACTGACAGGGTCTAATGAAAAACTGTTTTTT.

This clone appeared a few times. V and J are TRBV5-1 and TRBJ2-7, with D perhaps matching TRBD2 (5 bases). This CDR3 spans 14 amino acids. The germline V gene encodes CDR1 SGHRS and CDR2 YFSETQ. Trimming took 4 bases from V and 1 from J, leaving 12 bases between them. The CDR3 loop is CASSDPRGSYEQYF. The CDR3 coding sequence is TGCGCCAGCAGCGACCCCAGAGGGTCCTACGAGCAGTACTTC.

This chain connects TRBV5-4 to TRBJ2-1; D uncertain. The CDR3 sequence is 14 residues long. Looked up from germline, CDR1 is SGHNT and CDR2 is YYREEE (reference sequence). The ends were cut back, 4 bases at V and 0 bases at J, with 8 bases in the middle. Here the CDR3 reads CASSLRSSYNEQFF. The CDR3 bases are TGTGCCAGCAGCCTAAGAAGCTCCTACAATGAGCAGTTCTTC.

The rearrangement joins TRBV5-1 to TRBJ1-3; possible D gene TRBD1, 5 bases. Trimming took off 0 bases at V and 4 bases at J, with 11 bases between the two ends. The CDR3 contains 15 residues. Germline CDR1 SGHRS, CDR2 YFSETQ. The CDR3 loop is CASSLVSGFGNTIYF. In nucleotides, the CDR3 is TGCGCCAGCAGCTTGGTATCAGGGTTCGGAAACACCATATATTTT.

V usage is TRBV7-2 and J usage is TRBJ1-4; 10 bases align to TRBD1. Losses at the gene ends were 1 base for V and 15 bases for J; bases not matched to a gene: 11. CDR1 and CDR2 (germline): SGHTA, FQGNSA. CDR3 length: 15 amino acids. The CDR3 loop reads CASSLEFRQGARVFF. The CDR3 coding sequence is TGTGCCAGCAGCTTAGAGTTTCGACAGGGGGCTAGAGTGTTTTTT. The whole variable domain, remainder taken from reference TRBV7-2 and TRBJ1-4, is GAGVSQSPSNKVTEKGKDVELRCDPISGHTALYWYRQSLGQGLEFLIYFQGNSAPDKSGLPSDRFSAERTGGSVSTLTIQRTQQEDSAVYLCASSLEFRQGARVFFGSGTQLSVL.

V is TRBV5-1 and J is TRBJ2-3; TRBD2 matches 9 bases. The CDR3 length is 16 residues. Germline V CDR1 and CDR2: SGHRS, YFSETQ. V shed 0 bases and J 4 bases; nucleotides not matched to a gene: 6. The CDR3 here is CASSLVGTSLADTQYF. CDR3 in DNA: TGCGCCAGCAGCTTGGTTGGGACTAGCTTGGCAGATACGCAGTATTTT.

The chain recombines TRBV19 with TRBJ1-4; TRBD1 aligns across 7 bases. This CDR3 region has 14 residues. The trim removed 5 bases at V and 5 bases at J, leaving 5 bases unmatched. The germline gives CDR1 LNHDA, CDR2 SQIVND (reference sequence). The CDR3 DNA follows: TGTGCCAGTAGTGAGGCGGGACAGAATGAAAAACTGTTTTTT. This gives the protein CASSEAGQNEKLFF.

J is TRBJ2-5 and V is TRBV6-6, with 7 bases matching TRBD1. The germline gives CDR1 MNHNY, CDR2 SVGAGI (reference sequence). CDR3 length: 14 amino acids. V lost 2 bases to trimming and J lost 5 bases; unmatched junction nucleotides: 5. The CDR3 here is CASSYRGGGETQYF. DNA for the CDR3: TGTGCCAGCAGTTACCGAGGGGGCGGTGAGACCCAGTACTTC.

In its sample, this clone was seen a few times. The V and J genes are TRBV5-5 and TRBJ2-7; 12 nucleotides line up with TRBD1. V gave up 4 bases and J gave up 4 bases; unmatched junction bases: 6. CDR3 length: 15 residues. Germline assignment: CDR1 SGHKS and CDR2 YYEKEE (reference sequence). CDR3 sequence reads: CASSVRDRGLYEQYF. CDR3 DNA: TGTGCCAGCAGCGTCCGGGACAGGGGGCTTTACGAGCAGTACTTC.

V and J are TRBV19 and TRBJ2-1, with TRBD2 identical over 14 bases. With 7 bases clipped from V and 5 bases from J, the junction kept 4 bases outside the gene matches. The V gene's germline CDR1 is LNHDA and CDR2 SQIVND (reference sequence). The CDR3 contains 15 residues. The CDR3 sequence is CASTETSGGDNEQFF. The CDR3 nucleotides read TGTGCCAGTACCGAGACTAGCGGGGGGGACAATGAGCAGTTCTTC. Supplemented by reference TRBV19 and TRBJ2-1, the full variable domain reads DGGITQSPKYLFRKEGQNVTLSCEQNLNHDAMYWYRQDPGQGLRLIYYSQIVNDFQKGDIAEGYSVSREKKESFPLTVTSAQKNPTAFYLCASTETSGGDNEQFFGPGTRLTVL.

This chain joins TRBV7-3 and TRBJ2-2, with D unclear. V dropped 0 bases and J dropped 2 bases, with 7 bases sitting between them. Per germline, CDR1 SGHTA and CDR2 FQGTGA. The CDR3 is 15 residues long. The CDR3 is CASSLTELNTGELFF. Written as DNA, the CDR3 is TGTGCCAGCAGCTTAACCGAGCTAAACACCGGGGAGCTGTTTTTT.

V is TRBV6-4 and J is TRBJ1-3; 7 bases are shared with TRBD1. The V gene end was trimmed by 2 bases and the J gene end by 2 bases; junction bases not matched to a gene: 9. In germline, CDR1 is MRHNA, CDR2 SNTAGT. The CDR3 is 17 residues long. Written as DNA, the CDR3 is TGTGCCAGCAGTGACCCACAGGGGCTTCGTACTGGAAACACCATATATTTT. Residues: CASSDPQGLRTGNTIYF.

This chain uses TRBV5-1 with TRBJ2-3; TRBD2 is a possible D gene (6 bases). Germline V gene sequence: CDR1 SGHRS, CDR2 YFSETQ. This CDR3 spans 17 amino acids. The V end was cut by 0 bases, the J end by 4 bases, with 18 bases between. In nucleotides, the CDR3 is TGCGCCAGCAGCTTGGGGGCCAGCGGGCCTAGCCCAGATACGCAGTATTTT. Protein: CASSLGASGPSPDTQYF.

The V call is TRBV7-9, the J call TRBJ2-5; D remains ambiguous. The CDR3 has 12 amino acids. CDR1 is SEHNR, CDR2 FQNEAQ, per germline (reference sequence). V was shortened by 2 bases and J by 5 bases, with 6 bases between the two germline ends. The CDR3 DNA sequence: TGTGCCAGCAGCTTACCTCGGGAGACCCAGTACTTC. Translation gives CASSLPRETQYF.

The V call is TRBV4-2, the J call TRBJ1-2, with TRBD1 identical over 7 bases. CDR3 length: 14 residues. The germline CDR1 and CDR2 sequences are LGHNA and YNFKEQ. J was trimmed by 7 bases and V by 0 bases; bases with no gene match: 5. The CDR3 is CASSQDEQGFGYTF. The CDR3 DNA follows: TGTGCCAGCAGCCAAGATGAACAGGGGTTTGGCTACACCTTC.

The chain is built from TRBV11-3 and TRBJ1-1; a weak D match, TRBD1 (5 bases). This CDR3 has 13 amino acids. Per germline, CDR1 SGHNT and CDR2 YENEEA. The ends were cut back, 6 bases at V and 0 bases at J, with 8 bases in the middle. In nucleotides, the CDR3 is TGTGCCAGCAGTGCGGGGGTGAACACTGAAGCTTTCTTT. Translation gives CASSAGVNTEAFF.